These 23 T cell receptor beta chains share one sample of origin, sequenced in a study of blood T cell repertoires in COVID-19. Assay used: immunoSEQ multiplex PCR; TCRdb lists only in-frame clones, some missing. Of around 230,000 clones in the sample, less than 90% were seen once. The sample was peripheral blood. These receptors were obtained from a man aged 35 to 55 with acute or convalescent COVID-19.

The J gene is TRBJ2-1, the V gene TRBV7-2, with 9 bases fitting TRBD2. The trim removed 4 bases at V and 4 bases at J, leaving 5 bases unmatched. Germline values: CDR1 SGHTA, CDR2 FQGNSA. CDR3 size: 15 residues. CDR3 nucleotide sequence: TGTGCCAGCAGCTCCAGCGGGGGGCGGTACAATGAGCAGTTCTTC. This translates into CASSSSGGRYNEQFF.

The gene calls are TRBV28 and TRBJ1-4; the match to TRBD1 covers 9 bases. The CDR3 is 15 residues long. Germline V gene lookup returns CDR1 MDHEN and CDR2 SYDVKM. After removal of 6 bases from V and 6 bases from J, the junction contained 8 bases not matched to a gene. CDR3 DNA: TGTGCCAGCAGCCCAGGTGGGACAGGGTATGAAAAACTGTTTTTT. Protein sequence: CASSPGGTGYEKLFF.

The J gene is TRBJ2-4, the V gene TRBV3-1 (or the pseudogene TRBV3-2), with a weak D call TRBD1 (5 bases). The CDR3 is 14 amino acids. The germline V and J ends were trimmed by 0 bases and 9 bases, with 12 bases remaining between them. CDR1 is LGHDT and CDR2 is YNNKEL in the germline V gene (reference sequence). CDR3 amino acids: CASSQDSGMVIQYF. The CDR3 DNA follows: TGTGCCAGCAGCCAAGACTCAGGGATGGTCATTCAGTACTTC.

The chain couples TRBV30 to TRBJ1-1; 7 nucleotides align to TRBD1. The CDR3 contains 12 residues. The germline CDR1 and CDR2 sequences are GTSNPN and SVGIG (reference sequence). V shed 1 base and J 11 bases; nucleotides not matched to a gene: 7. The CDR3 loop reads CAWSALTGLAFF. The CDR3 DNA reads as TGTGCCTGGAGTGCCCTGACAGGGCTGGCTTTCTTT.

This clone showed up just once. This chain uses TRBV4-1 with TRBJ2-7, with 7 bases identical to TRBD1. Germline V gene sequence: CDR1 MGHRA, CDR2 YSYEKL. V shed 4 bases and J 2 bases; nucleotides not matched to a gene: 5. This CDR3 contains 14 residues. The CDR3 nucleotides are TGCGCCAGCAGCCGCCCCGGGACAGCCTACGAGCAGTACTTC. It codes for CASSRPGTAYEQYF.

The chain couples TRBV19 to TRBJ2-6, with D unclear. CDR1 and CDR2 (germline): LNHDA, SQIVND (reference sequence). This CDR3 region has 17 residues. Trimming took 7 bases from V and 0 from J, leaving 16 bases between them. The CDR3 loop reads CASTRRRTPSGANVLTF. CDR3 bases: TGTGCCAGTACCCGCCGGAGAACGCCCTCTGGGGCCAACGTCCTGACTTTC.

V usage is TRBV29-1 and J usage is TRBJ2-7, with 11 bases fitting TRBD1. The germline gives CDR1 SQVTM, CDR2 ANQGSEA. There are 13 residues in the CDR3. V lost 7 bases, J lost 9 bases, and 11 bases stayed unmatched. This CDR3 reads CSAIRTGGAGQYF. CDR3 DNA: TGCAGCGCCATTCGGACAGGGGGCGCCGGGCAGTACTTC.

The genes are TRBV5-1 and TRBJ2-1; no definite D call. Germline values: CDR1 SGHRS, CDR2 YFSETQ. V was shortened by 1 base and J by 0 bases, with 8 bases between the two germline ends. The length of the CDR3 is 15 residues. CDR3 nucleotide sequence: TGCGCCAGCAGCTTGCCGGGTAGCTCCTACAATGAGCAGTTCTTC. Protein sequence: CASSLPGSSYNEQFF.

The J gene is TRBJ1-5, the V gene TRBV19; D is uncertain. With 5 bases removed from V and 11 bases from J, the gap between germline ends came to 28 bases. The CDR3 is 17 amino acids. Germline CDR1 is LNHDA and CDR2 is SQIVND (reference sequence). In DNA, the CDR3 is TGTGCCAGTAGTTCCCGGCCCGAGAGGGCCCACATCTTGACCCAGCATTTT. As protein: CASSSRPERAHILTQHF.

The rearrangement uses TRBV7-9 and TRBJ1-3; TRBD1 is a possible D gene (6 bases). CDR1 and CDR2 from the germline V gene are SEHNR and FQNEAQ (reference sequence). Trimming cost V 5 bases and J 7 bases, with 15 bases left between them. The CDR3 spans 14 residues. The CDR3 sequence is CASSREQGYNTIYF. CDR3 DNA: TGTGCCAGCAGCCGGGAACAGGGTTACAACACCATATATTTT.

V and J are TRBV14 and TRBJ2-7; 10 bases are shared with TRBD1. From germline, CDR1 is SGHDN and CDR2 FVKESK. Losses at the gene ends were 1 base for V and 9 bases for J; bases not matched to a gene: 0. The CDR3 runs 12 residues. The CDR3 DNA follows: TGTGCCAGCAGCCAAGGGGACAGGGGGCAGTACTTC. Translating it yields CASSQGDRGQYF.

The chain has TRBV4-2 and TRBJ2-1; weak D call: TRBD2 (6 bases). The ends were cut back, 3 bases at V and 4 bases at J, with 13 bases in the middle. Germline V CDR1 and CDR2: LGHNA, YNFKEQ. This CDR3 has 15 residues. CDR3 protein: CASSQPEEGYNEQFF. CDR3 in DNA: TGTGCCAGCAGCCAGCCCGAGGAGGGATACAATGAGCAGTTCTTC.

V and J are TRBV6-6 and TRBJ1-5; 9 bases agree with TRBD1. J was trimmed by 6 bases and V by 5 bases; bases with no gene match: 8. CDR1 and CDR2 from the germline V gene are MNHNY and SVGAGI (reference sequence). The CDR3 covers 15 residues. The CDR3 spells CASSRGTGRSQPQHF. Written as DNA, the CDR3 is TGTGCCAGCAGTCGAGGGACAGGGCGGAGTCAGCCCCAGCATTTT.

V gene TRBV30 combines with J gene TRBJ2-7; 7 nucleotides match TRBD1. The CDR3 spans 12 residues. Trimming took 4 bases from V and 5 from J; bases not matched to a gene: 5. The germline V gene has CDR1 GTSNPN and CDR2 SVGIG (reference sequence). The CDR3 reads CAWKRDSNEQYF. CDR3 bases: TGTGCCTGGAAGAGGGACAGCAACGAGCAGTACTTC.

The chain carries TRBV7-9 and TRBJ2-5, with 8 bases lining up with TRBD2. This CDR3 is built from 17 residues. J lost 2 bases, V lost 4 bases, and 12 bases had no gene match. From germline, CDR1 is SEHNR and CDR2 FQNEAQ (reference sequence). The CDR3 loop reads CASSSSWVSGVQETQYF. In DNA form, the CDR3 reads TGTGCCAGCAGCTCCAGCTGGGTTAGCGGGGTACAAGAGACCCAGTACTTC.

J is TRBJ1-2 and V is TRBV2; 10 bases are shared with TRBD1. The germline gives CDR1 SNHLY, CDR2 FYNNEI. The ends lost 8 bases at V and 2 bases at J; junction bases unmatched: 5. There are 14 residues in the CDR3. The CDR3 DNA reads TGTGCCAGCGTCCAGGACAGGGGGAACTATGGCTACACCTTC. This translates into CASVQDRGNYGYTF. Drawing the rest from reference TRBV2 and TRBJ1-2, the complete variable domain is EPEVTQTPSHQVTQMGQEVILRCVPISNHLYFYWYRQILGQKVEFLVSFYNNEISEKSEIFDDQFSVERPDGSNFTLKIRSTKLEDSAMYFCASVQDRGNYGYTFGSGTRLTVV.

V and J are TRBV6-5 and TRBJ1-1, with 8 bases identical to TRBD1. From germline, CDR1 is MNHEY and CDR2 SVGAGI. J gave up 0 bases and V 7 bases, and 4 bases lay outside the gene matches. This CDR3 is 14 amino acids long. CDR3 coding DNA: TGTGCCAGCAACCTCAGGGGGCTGAACACTGAAGCTTTCTTT. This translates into CASNLRGLNTEAFF.

CDR3 loop: CASAYRDRVETQYF. Here the CDR3 DNA reads TGTGCCAGCGCCTACAGGGATCGGGTAGAGACCCAGTACTTC. The chain employs TRBV18 and TRBJ2-5; weak D call: TRBD1 (6 bases). CDR3 length equals 14 residues. V was cut by 8 bases and J by 4 bases, with 17 bases left in between. Germline V gene sequence: CDR1 KGHSH, CDR2 LQKENI.

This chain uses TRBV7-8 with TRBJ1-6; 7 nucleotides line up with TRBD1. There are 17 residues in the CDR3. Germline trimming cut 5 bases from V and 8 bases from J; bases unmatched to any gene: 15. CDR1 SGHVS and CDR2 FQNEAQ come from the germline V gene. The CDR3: CASSPRQGLNVDSPLHF. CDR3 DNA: TGTGCCAGCAGCCCACGACAGGGACTGAACGTTGATTCACCCCTCCACTTT.

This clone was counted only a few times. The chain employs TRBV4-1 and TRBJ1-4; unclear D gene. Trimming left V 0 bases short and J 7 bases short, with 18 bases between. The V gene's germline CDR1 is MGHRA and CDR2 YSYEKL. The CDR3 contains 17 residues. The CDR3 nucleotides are TGCGCCAGCAGCCAAGATGGGTTGGAACAGTTTGGTGAAAAACTGTTTTTT. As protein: CASSQDGLEQFGEKLFF.

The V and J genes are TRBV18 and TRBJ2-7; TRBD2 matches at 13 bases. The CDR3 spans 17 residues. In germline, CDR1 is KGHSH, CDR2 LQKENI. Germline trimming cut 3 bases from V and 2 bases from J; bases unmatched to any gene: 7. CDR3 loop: CASSPPRTSGGPYEQYF. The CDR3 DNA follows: TGTGCCAGCTCACCCCCCAGGACTAGCGGGGGACCCTACGAGCAGTACTTC.

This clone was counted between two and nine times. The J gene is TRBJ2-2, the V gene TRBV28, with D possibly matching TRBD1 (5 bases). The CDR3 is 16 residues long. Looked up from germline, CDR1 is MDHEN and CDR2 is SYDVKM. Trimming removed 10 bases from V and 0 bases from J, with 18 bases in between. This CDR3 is CAIFSGADANTGELFF. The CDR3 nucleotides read TGTGCCATCTTTTCTGGGGCGGACGCGAACACCGGGGAGCTGTTTTTT.

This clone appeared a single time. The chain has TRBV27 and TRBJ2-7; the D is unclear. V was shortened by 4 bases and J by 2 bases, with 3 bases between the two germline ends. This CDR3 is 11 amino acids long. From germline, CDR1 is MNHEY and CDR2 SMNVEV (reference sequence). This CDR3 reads CASSYTYEQYF. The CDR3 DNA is TGTGCCAGCAGTTATACCTACGAGCAGTACTTC.